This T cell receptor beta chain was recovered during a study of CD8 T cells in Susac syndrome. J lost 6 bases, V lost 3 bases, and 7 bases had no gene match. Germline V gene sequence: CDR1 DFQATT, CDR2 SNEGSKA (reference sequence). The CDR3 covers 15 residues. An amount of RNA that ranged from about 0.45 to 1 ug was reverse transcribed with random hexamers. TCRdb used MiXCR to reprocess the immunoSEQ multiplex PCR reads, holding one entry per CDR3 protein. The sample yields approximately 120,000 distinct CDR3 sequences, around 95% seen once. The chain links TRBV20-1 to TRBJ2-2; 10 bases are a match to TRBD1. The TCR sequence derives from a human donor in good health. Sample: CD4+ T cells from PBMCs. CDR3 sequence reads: CSARAGTGAAGELFF. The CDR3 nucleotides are TGCAGTGCTAGGGCCGGGACAGGGGCGGCCGGGGAGCTGTTTTTT.